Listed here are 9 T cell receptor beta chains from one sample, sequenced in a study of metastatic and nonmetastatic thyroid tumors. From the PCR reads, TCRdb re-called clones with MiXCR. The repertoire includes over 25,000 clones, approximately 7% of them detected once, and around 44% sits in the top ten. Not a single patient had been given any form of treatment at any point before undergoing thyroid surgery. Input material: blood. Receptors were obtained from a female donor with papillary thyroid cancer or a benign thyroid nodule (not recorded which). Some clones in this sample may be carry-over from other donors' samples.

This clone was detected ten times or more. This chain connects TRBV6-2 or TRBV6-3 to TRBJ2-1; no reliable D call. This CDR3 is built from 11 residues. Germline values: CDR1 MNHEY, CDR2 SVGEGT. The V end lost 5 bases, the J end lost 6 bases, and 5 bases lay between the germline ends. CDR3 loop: CASSNPNEQFF. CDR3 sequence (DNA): TGTGCCAGCAGTAACCCCAATGAGCAGTTCTTC.

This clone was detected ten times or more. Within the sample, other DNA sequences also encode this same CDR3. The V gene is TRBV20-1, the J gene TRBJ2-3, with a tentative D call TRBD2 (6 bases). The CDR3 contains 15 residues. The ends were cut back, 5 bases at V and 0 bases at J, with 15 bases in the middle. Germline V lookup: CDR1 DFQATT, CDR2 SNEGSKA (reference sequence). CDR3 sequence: CSAYRAGRSTDTQYF. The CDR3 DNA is TGCAGTGCTTATAGGGCGGGAAGGAGCACAGATACGCAGTATTTT.

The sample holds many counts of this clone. DNA for the CDR3: TGTGCCAGCAGTGAAAGTCAGGACAAGCAGTACTTC. This encodes CASSESQDKQYF. The chain joins TRBV6-1 to TRBJ2-7, with D possibly TRBD1 on 5 matching bases. The CDR3 covers 12 residues. Germline V gives CDR1 MNHNS, CDR2 SASEGT. V dropped 2 bases and J dropped 8 bases, with 10 bases sitting between them.

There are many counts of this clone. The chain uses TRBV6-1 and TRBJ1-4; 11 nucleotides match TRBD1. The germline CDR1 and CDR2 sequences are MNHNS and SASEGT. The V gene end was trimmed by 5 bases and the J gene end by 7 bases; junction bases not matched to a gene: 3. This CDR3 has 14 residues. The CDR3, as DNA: TGTGCCAGCAGTAGGGACAGGGGGAGTGAAAAACTGTTTTTT. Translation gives CASSRDRGSEKLFF.

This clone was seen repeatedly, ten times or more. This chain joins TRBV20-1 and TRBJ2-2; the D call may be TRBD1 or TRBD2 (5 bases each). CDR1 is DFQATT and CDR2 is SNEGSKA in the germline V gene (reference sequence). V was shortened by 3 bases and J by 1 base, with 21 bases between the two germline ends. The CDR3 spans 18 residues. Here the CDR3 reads CSARHRPERGMNTGELFF. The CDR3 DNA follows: TGCAGTGCTAGGCACCGCCCCGAGAGGGGCATGAACACCGGGGAGCTGTTTTTT.

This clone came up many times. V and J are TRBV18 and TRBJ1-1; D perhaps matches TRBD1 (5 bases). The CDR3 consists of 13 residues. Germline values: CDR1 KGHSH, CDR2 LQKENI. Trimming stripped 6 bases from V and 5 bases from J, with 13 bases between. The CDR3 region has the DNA TGTGCCAGCTCCCAATATGGGGGAACTGAAGCTTTCTTT. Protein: CASSQYGGTEAFF.

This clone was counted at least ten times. The CDR3: CSARARKHAATGELFF. The DNA for the CDR3 is TGCAGTGCTAGAGCGCGGAAGCATGCCGCCACCGGGGAGCTGTTTTTT. V gene TRBV20-1 combines with J gene TRBJ2-2, with D unresolved. The length of the CDR3 is 16 residues. Germline V gives CDR1 DFQATT, CDR2 SNEGSKA (reference sequence). Trimming shortened V by 1 base and J by 4 bases, and 16 bases separated the two germline ends.

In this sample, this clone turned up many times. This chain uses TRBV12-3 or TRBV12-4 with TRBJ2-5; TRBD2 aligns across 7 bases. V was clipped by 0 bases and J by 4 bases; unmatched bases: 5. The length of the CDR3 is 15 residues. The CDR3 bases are TGTGCCAGCAGTTTAGCGCGGGCTAGCGGAGAGACCCAGTACTTC. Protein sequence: CASSLARASGETQYF.

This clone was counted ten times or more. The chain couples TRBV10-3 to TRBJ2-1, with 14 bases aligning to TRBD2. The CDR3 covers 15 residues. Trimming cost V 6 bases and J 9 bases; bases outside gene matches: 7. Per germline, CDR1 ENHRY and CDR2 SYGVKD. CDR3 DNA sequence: TGTGCCATCAGCTCCGGGACTAGCGGGAGTTCTGAGCAGTTCTTC. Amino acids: CAISSGTSGSSEQFF.